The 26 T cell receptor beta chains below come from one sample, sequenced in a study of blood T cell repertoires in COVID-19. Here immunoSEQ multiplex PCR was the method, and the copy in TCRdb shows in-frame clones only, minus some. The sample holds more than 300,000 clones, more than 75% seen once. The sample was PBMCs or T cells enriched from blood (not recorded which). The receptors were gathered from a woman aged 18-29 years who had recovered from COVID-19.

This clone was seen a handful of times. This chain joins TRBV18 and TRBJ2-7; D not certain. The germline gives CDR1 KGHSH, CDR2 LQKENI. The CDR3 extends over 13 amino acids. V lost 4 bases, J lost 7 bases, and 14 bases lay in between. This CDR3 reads CASSLVAVEEQYF. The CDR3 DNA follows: TGTGCCAGCTCACTCGTAGCTGTAGAAGAGCAGTACTTC.

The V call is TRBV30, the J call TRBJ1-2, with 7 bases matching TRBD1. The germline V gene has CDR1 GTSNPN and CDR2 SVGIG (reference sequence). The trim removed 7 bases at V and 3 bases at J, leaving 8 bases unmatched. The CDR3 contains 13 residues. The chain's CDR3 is CASRVGGDYGYTF. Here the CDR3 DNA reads TGTGCCTCGAGGGTAGGGGGCGACTATGGCTACACCTTC.

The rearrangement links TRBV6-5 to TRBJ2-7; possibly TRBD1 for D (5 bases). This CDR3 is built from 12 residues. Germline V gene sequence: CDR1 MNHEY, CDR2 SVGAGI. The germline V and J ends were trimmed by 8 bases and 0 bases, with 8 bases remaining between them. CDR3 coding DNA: TGTGCCAGCGTTGACAGCTCCTACGAGCAGTACTTC. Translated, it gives CASVDSSYEQYF.

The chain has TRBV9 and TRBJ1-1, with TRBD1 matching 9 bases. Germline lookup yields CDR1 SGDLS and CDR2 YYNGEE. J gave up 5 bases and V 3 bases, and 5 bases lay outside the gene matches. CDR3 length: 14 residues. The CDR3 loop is CASSAEDRGTEAFF. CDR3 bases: TGTGCCAGCAGCGCCGAGGACAGGGGTACTGAAGCTTTCTTT.

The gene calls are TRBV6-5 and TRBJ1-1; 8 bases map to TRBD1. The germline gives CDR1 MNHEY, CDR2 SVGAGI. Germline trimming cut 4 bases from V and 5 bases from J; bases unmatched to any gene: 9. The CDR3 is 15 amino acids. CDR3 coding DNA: TGTGCCAGCAGTTTAACTGGACAGGGAAGAACTGAAGCTTTCTTT. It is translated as CASSLTGQGRTEAFF.

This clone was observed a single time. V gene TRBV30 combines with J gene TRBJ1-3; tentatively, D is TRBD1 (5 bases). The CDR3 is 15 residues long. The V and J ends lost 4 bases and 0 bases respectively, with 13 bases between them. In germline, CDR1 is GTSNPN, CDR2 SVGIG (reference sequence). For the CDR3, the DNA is TGTGCCTGGAAACCCAGGGCCCGCTCTGGAAACACCATATATTTT. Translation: CAWKPRARSGNTIYF.

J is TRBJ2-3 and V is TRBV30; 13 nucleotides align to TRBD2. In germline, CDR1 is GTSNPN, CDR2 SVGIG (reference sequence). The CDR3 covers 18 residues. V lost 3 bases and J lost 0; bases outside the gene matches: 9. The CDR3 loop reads CAWSPLAGGNTSTDTQYF. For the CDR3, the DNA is TGTGCCTGGAGCCCACTAGCGGGGGGGAACACAAGCACAGATACGCAGTATTTT. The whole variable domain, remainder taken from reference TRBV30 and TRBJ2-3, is SQTIHQWPATLVQPVGSPLSLECTVEGTSNPNLYWYRQAAGRGLQLLFYSVGIGQISSEVPQNLSASRPQDRQFILSSKKLLLSDSGFYLCAWSPLAGGNTSTDTQYFGPGTRLTVL.

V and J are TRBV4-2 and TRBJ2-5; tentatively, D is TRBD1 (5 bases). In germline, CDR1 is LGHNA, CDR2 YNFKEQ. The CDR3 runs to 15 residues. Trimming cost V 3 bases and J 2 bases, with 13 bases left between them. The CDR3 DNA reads TGTGCCAGCAGCCAGGAACGAGCAGGGCAAGAGACCCAGTACTTC. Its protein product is CASSQERAGQETQYF.

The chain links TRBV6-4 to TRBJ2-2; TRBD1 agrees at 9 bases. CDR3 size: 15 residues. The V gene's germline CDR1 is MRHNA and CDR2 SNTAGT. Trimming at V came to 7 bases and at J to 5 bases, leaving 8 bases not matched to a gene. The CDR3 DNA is TGTGCCAGCACCGACGGGACAGGGAGTACCGGGGAGCTGTTTTTT. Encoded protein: CASTDGTGSTGELFF.

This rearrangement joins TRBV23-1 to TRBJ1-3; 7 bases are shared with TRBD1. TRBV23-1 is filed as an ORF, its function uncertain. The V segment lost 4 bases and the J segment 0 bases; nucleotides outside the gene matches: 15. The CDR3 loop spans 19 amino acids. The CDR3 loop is CASSPHAGTVISSGNTIYF. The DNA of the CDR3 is TGCGCCAGCAGTCCACACGCCGGGACAGTAATTTCCTCTGGAAACACCATATATTTT.

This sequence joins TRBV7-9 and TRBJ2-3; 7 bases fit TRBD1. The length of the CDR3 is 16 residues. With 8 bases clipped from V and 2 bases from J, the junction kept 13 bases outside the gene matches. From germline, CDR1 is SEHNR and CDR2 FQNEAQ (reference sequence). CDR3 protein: CASANRGRLYTDTQYF. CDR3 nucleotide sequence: TGTGCCAGCGCAAACAGGGGCCGCCTTTACACAGATACGCAGTATTTT.

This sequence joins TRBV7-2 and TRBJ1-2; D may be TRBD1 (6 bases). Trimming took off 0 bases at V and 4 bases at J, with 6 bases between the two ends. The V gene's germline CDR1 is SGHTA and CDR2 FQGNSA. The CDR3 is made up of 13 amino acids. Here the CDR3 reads CASSLAGGYGYTF. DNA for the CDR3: TGTGCCAGCAGCTTAGCAGGGGGCTATGGCTACACCTTC. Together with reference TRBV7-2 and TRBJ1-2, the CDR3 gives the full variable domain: GAGVSQSPSNKVTEKGKDVELRCDPISGHTALYWYRQSLGQGLEFLIYFQGNSAPDKSGLPSDRFSAERTGGSVSTLTIQRTQQEDSAVYLCASSLAGGYGYTFGSGTRLTVV.

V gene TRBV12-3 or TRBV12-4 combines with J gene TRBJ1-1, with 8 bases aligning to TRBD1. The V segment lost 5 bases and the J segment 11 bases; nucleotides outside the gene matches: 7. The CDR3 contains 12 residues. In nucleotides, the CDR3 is TGTGCCAGCAGTACAGACAGGGGTCGTGCTTTCTTT. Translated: CASSTDRGRAFF.

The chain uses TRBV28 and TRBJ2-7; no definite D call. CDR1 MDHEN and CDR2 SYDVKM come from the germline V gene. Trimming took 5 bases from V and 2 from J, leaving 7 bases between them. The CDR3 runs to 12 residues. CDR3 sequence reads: CASSPSAYEQYF. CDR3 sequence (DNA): TGTGCCAGCAGTCCCAGCGCCTACGAGCAGTACTTC.

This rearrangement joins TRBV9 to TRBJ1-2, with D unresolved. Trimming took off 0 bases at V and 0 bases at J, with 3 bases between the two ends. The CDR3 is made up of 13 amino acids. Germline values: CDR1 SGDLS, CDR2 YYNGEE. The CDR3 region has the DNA TGTGCCAGCAGCGTAGCAGCTAACTATGGCTACACCTTC. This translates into CASSVAANYGYTF.

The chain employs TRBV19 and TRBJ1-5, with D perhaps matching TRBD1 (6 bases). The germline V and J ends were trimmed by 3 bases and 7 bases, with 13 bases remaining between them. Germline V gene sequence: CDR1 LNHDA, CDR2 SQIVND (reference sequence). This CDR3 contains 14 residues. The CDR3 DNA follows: TGTGCCAGTAGTATGATTAGGCAGGGGCAGCCCCAGCATTTT. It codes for CASSMIRQGQPQHF.

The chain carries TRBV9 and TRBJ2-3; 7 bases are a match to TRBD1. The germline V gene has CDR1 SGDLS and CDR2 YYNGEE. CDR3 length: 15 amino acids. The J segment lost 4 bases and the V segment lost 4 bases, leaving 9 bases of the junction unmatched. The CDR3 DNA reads TGTGCCAGCAGCTCCCGCCGGCAGGGGGCAGATACGCAGTATTTT. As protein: CASSSRRQGADTQYF.

CDR3 sequence (DNA): TGTGCCAGCAGTTTCACAGGGACACCCCTCCACTTT. Its protein product is CASSFTGTPLHF. V gene TRBV12-3 or TRBV12-4 combines with J gene TRBJ1-6, with D possibly matching TRBD1 (6 bases). This CDR3 has 12 amino acids. V lost 3 bases and J lost 11, with 8 bases in between.

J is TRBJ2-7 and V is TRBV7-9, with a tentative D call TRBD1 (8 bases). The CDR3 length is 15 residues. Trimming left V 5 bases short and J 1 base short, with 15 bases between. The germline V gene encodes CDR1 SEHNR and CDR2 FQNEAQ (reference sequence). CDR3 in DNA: TGTGCCAGCAGCCCGAACAGGGGGGGTTCCTACGAGCAGTACTTC. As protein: CASSPNRGGSYEQYF.

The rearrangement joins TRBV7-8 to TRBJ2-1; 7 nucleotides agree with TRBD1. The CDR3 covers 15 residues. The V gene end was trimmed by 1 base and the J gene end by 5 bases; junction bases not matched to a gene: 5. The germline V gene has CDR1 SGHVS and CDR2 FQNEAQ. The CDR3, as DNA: TGTGCCAGCAGCTTAGGACAGGGCGGAAACAATGAGCAGTTCTTC. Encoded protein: CASSLGQGGNNEQFF.

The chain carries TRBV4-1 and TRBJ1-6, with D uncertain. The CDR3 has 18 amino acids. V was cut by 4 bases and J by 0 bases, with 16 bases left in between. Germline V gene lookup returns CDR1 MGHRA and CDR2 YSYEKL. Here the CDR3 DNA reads TGCGCCAGCAGCCCTCCCTGGTCCACGAGCTCCTATAATTCACCCCTCCACTTT. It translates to CASSPPWSTSSYNSPLHF.

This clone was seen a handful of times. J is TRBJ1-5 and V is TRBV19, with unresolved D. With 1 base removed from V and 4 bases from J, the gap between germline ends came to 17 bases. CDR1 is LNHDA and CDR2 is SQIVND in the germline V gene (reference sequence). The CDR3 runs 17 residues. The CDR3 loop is CASSIGGQSYINQPQHF. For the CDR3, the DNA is TGTGCCAGTAGTATAGGTGGGCAGAGCTATATAAATCAGCCCCAGCATTTT.

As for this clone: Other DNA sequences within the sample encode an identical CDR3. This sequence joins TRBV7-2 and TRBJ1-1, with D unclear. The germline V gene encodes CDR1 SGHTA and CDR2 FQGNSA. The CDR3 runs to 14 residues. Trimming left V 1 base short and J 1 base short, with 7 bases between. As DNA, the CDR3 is TGTGCCAGCAGCTTAGGTCCGGGGAACACTGAAGCTTTCTTT. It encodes CASSLGPGNTEAFF.

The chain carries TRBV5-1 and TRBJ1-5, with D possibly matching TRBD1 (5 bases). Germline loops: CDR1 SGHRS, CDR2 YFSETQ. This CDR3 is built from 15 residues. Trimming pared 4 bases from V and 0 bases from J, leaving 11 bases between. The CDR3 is CASSPGGGSNQPQHF. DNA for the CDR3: TGCGCCAGCAGCCCCGGCGGGGGTAGCAATCAGCCCCAGCATTTT.

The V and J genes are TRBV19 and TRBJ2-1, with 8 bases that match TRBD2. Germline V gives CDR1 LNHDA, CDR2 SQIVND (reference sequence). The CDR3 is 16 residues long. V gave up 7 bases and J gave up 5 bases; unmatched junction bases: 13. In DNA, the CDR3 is TGTGCCAGTACTCAAACAGCGGGGGCCTTTGACAATGAGCAGTTCTTC. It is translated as CASTQTAGAFDNEQFF.

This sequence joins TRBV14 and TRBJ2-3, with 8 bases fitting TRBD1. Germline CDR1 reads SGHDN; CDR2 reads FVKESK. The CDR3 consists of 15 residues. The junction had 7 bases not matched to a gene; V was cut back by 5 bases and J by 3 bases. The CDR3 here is CASSSRNRGTDTQYF. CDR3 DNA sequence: TGTGCCAGCAGCTCGCGGAACAGGGGGACAGATACGCAGTATTTT.